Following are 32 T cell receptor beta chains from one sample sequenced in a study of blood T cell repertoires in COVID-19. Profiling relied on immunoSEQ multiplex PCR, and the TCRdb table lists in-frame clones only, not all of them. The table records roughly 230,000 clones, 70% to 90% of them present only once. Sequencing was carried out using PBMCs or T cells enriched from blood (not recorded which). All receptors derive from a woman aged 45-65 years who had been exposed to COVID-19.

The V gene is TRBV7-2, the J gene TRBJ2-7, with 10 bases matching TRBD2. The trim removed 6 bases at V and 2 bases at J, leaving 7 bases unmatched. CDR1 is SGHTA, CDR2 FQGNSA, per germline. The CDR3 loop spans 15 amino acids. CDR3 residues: CASSPTSGGAYEQYF. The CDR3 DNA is TGTGCCAGCAGTCCCACGAGCGGGGGGGCCTACGAGCAGTACTTC.

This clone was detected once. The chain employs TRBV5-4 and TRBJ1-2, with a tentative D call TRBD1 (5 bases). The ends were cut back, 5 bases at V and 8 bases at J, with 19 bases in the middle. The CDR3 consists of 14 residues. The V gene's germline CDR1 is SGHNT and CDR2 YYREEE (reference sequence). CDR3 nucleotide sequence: TGTGCCAGCAGAGGCTGGGGGGTCCCCCAGGGCTACACCTTC. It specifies CASRGWGVPQGYTF.

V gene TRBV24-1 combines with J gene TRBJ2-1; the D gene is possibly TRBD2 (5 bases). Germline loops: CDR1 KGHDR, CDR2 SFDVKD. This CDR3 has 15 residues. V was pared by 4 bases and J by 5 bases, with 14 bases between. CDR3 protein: CATSDRRSSNNEQFF. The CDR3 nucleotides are TGTGCCACCAGTGACCGCCGCTCTAGCAACAATGAGCAGTTCTTC.

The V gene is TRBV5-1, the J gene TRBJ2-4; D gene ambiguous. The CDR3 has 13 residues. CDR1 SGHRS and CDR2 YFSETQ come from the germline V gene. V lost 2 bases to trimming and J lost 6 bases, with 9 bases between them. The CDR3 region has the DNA TGCGCCAGCAGCTTTTCGGTTGGAAACATTCAGTACTTC. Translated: CASSFSVGNIQYF.

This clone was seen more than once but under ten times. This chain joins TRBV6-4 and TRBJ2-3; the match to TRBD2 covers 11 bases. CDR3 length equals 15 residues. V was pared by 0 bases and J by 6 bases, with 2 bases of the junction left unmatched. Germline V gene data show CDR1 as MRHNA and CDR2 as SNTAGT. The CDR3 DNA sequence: TGTGCCAGCAGTGACTCGGCTAGCGGGGGGGATACGCAGTATTTT. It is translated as CASSDSASGGDTQYF.

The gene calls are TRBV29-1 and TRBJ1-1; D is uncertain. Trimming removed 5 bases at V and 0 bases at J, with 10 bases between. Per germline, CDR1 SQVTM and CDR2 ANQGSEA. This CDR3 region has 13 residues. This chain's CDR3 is CSVHFRLNTEAFF. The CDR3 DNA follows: TGCAGCGTTCATTTCAGGCTGAACACTGAAGCTTTCTTT.

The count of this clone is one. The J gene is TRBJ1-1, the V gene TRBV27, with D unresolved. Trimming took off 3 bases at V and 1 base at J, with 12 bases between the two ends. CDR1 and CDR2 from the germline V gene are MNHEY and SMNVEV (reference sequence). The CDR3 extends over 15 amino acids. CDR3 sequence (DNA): TGTGCCAGCAGTTTTGAGGGCCGAGGGAACACTGAAGCTTTCTTT. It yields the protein CASSFEGRGNTEAFF.

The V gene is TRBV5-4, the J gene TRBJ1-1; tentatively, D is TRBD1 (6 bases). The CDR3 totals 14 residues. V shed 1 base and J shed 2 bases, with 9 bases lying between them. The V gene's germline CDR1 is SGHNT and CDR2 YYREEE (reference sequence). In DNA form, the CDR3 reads TGTGCCAGCAGCTTGTGGGGGACAAACACTGAAGCTTTCTTT. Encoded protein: CASSLWGTNTEAFF.

CDR3 sequence reads: CASSQEAGMNTGELFF. CDR3 DNA: TGCGCCAGCAGCCAAGAGGCAGGGATGAACACCGGGGAGCTGTTTTTT. The V call is TRBV4-3, the J call TRBJ2-2; weak D call: TRBD1 (5 bases). The CDR3 contains 16 residues. Germline CDR1 LGHNA, CDR2 YSLEER. The ends were cut back, 0 bases at V and 1 base at J, with 9 bases in the middle.

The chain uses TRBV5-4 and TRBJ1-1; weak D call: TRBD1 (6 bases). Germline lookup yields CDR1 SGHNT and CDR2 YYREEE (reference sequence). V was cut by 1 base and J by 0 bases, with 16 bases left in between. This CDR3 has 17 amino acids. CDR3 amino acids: CASSLRQGRGMNTEAFF. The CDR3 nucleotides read TGTGCCAGCAGCTTGAGGCAGGGGCGAGGTATGAACACTGAAGCTTTCTTT. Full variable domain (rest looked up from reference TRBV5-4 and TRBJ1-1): ETGVTQSPTHLIKTRGQQVTLRCSSQSGHNTVSWYQQALGQGPQFIFQYYREEENGRGNFPPRFSGLQFPNYSSELNVNALELDDSALYLCASSLRQGRGMNTEAFFGQGTRLTVV.

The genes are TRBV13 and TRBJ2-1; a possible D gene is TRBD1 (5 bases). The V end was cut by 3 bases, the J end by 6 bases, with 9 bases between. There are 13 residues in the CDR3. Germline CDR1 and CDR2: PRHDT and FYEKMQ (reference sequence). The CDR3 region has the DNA TGTGCCAGCAGCTTGACAGACTCCAATGAGCAGTTCTTC. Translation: CASSLTDSNEQFF. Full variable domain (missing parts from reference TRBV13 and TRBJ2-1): AAGVIQSPRHLIKEKRETATLKCYPIPRHDTVYWYQQGPGQDPQFLISFYEKMQSDKGSIPDRFSAQQFSDYHSELNMSSLELGDSALYFCASSLTDSNEQFFGPGTRLTVL.

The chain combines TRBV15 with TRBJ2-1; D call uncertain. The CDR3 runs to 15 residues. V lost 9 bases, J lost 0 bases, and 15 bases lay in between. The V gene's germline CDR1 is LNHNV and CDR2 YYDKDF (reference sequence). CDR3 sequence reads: CATATDPNSYNEQFF. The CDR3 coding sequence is TGTGCCACAGCTACAGACCCCAACTCCTACAATGAGCAGTTCTTC.

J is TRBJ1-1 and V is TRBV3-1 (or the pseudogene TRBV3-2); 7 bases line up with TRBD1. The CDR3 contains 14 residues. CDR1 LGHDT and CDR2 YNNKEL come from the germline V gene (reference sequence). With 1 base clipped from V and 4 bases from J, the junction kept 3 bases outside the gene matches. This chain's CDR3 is CASSQGRGSTEAFF. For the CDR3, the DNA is TGTGCCAGCAGCCAAGGCAGGGGGTCCACTGAAGCTTTCTTT.

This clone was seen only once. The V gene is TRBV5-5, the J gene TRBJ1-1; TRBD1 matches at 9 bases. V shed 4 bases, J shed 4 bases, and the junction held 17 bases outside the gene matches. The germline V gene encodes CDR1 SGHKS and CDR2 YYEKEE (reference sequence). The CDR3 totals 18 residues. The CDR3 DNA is TGTGCCAGCAGCAATATACGTATCGGACAGGGGAAAATCACTGAAGCTTTCTTT. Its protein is CASSNIRIGQGKITEAFF.

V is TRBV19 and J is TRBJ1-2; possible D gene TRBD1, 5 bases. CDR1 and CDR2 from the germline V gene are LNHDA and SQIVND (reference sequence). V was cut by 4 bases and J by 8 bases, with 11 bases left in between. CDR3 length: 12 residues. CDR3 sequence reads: CASSNQGRGYTF. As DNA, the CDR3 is TGTGCCAGTAGTAATCAGGGCCGGGGCTACACCTTC.

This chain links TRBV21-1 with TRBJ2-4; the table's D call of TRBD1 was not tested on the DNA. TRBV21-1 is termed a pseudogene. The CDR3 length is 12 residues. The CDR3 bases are TGTGCCAGCAGCCCACCACAAAACATCCAGTACTTC. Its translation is CASSPPQNIQYF.

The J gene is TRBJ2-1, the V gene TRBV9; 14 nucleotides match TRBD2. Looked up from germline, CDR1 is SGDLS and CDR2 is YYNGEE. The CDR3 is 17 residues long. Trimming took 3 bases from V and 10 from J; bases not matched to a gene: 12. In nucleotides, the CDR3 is TGTGCCAGCAGCGACAACCAGACTAGCGGGGGGGCTGGGGAGCAGTTCTTC. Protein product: CASSDNQTSGGAGEQFF.

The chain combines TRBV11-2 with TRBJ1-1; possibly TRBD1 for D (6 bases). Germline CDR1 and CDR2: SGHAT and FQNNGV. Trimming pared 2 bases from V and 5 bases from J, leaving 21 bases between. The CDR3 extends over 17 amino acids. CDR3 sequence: CASSLRVGQGMRTEAFF. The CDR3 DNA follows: TGTGCCAGCAGCTTAAGGGTGGGGCAGGGGATGAGGACTGAAGCTTTCTTT.

The CDR3 DNA sequence: TGTGCCAGCAGCTCAGGTCGGGGGGCAGAAGGCTACACCTTC. Protein sequence: CASSSGRGAEGYTF. The V and J genes are TRBV7-9 and TRBJ1-2; D possibly corresponds to TRBD1 (6 bases). Trimming removed 4 bases at V and 8 bases at J, with 17 bases between. From germline, CDR1 is SEHNR and CDR2 FQNEAQ (reference sequence). This CDR3 is built from 14 residues.

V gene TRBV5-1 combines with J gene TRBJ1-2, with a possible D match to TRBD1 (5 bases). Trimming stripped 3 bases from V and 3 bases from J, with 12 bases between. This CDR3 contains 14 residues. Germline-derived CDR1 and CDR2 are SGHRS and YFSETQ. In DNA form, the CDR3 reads TGCGCCAGCAGCTCCCCAGGGAGGGACTATGGCTACACCTTC. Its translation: CASSSPGRDYGYTF. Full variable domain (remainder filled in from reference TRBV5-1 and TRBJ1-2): KAGVTQTPRYLIKTRGQQVTLSCSPISGHRSVSWYQQTPGQGLQFLFEYFSETQRNKGNFPGRFSGRQFSNSRSEMNVSTLELGDSALYLCASSSPGRDYGYTFGSGTRLTVV.

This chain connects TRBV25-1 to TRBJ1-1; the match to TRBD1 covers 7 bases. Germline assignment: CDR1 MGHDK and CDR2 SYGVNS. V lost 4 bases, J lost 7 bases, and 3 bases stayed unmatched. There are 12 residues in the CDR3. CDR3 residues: CASSGRDSEAFF. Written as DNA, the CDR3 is TGTGCCAGCAGTGGCCGGGACAGTGAAGCTTTCTTT.

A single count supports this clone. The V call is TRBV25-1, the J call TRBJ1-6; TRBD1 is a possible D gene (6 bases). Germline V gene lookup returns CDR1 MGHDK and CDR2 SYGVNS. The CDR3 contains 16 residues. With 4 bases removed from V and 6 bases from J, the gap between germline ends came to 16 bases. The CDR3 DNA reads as TGTGCCAGCAGTGGGGGACGGACAGCGCTTAATTCACCCCTCCACTTT. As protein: CASSGGRTALNSPLHF. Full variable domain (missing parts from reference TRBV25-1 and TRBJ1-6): EADIYQTPRYLVIGTGKKITLECSQTMGHDKMYWYQQDPGMELHLIHYSYGVNSTEKGDLSSESTVSRIRTEHFPLTLESARPSHTSQYLCASSGGRTALNSPLHFGNGTRLTVT.

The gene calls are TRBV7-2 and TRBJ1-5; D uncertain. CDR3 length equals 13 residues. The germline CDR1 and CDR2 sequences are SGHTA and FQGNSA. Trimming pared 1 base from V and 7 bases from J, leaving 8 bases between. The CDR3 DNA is TGTGCCAGCAGCTTAGAGGGAGACCAGCCCCAGCATTTT. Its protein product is CASSLEGDQPQHF.

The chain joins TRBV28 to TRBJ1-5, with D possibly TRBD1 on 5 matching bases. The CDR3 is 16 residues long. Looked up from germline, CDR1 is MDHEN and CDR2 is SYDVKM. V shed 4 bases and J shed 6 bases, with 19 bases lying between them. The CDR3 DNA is TGTGCCAGCAGTTCCTTGACAGTCCGGCGGTTTCAGCCCCAGCATTTT. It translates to CASSSLTVRRFQPQHF.

In DNA, the CDR3 is TGTGCCACTCGACAGGGTTTATCCTATAATTCACCCCTCCACTTT. Translation gives CATRQGLSYNSPLHF. The chain uses TRBV10-3 and TRBJ1-6, with TRBD1 identical over 7 bases. The CDR3 sequence is 15 residues long. Trimming removed 10 bases from V and 1 base from J; junction bases left unmatched: 7. CDR1 ENHRY and CDR2 SYGVKD come from the germline V gene.

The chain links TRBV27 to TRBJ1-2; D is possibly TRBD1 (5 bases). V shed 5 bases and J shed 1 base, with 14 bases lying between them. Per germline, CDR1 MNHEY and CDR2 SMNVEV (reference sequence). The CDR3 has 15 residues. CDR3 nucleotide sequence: TGTGCCAGCAGTCTCCGGGGGGGGAGTAACTATGGCTACACCTTC. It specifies CASSLRGGSNYGYTF.

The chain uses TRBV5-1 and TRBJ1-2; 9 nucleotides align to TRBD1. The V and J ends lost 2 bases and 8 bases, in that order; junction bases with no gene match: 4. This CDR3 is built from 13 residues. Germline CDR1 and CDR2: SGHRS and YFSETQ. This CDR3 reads CASSLWTGEGYTF. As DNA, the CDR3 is TGCGCCAGCAGCTTATGGACAGGGGAGGGCTACACCTTC.

CDR3 loop: CASSSRREPGELFF. CDR3 nucleotide sequence: TGTGCCAGCAGTTCCCGGAGGGAGCCCGGGGAGCTGTTTTTT. The rearrangement uses TRBV28 and TRBJ2-2; TRBD2 is a possible D gene (6 bases). Per the germline V gene, CDR1 is MDHEN and CDR2 is SYDVKM. Trimming took 4 bases from V and 6 from J, leaving 12 bases between them. This CDR3 is built from 14 residues.

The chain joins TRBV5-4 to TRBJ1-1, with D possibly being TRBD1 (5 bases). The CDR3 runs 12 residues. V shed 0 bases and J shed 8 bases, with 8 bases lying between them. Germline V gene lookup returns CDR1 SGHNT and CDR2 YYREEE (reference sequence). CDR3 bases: TGTGCCAGCAGCTTGGGACAGAACGAAGCTTTCTTT. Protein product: CASSLGQNEAFF.

The CDR3 DNA is TGTGCCAGCAAGCCGAGCGGCGGAGAGACCCAGTACTTC. It specifies CASKPSGGETQYF. This chain links TRBV6-5 with TRBJ2-5, with a weak D call TRBD2 (5 bases). The CDR3 extends over 13 amino acids. The V and J ends lost 7 bases and 4 bases respectively, with 13 bases between them. CDR1 and CDR2 from the germline V gene are MNHEY and SVGAGI.

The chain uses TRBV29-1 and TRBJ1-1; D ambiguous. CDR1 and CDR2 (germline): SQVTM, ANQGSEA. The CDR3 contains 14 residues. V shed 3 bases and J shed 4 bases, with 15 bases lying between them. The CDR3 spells CSVDGPLRGTEAFF. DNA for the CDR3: TGCAGCGTTGATGGACCTTTACGGGGCACTGAAGCTTTCTTT.

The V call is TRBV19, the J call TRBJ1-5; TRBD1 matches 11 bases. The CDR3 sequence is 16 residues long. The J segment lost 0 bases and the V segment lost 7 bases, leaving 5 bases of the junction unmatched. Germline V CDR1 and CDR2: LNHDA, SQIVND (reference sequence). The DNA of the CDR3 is TGTGCCAGTAAGGACAGGGGGCTTACTAGCAATCAGCCCCAGCATTTT. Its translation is CASKDRGLTSNQPQHF.